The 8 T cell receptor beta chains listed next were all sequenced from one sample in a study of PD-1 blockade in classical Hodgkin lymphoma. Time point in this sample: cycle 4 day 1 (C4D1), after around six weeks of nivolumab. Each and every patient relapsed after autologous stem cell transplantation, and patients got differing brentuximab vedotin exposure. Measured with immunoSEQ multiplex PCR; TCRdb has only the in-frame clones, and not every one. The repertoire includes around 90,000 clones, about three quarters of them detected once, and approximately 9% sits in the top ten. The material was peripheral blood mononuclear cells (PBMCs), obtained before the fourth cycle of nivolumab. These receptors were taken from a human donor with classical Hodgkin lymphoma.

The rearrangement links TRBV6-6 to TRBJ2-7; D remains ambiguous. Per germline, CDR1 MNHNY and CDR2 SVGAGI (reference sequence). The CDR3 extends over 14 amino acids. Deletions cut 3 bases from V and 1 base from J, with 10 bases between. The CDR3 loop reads CASSYTAMSYEQYF. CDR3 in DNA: TGTGCCAGCAGTTATACAGCTATGTCCTACGAGCAGTACTTC.

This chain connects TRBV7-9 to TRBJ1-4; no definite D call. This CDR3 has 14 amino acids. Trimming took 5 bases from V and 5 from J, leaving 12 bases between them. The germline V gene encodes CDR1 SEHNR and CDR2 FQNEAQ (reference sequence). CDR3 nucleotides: TGTGCCAGCAGCCCCGGGCAGGTGAATGAAAAACTGTTTTTT. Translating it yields CASSPGQVNEKLFF.

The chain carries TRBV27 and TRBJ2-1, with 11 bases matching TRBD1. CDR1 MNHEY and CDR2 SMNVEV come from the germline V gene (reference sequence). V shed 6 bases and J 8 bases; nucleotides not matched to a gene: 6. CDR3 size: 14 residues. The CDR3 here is CASSGRTGGYEQFF. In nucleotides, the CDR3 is TGTGCCAGCAGCGGAAGGACAGGGGGCTATGAGCAGTTCTTC.

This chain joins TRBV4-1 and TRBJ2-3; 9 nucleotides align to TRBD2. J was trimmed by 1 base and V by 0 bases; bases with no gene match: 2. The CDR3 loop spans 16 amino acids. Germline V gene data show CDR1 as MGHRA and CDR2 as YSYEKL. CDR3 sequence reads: CASSQEERGGTDTQYF. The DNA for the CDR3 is TGCGCCAGCAGCCAAGAGGAGCGGGGGGGCACAGATACGCAGTATTTT.

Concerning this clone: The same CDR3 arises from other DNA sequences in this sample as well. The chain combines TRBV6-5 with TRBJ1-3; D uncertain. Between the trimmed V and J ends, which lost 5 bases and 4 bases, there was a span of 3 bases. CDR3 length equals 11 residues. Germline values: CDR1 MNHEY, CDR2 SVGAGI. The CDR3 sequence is CASSLGNTIYF. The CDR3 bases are TGTGCCAGCAGTCTAGGAAACACCATATATTTT.

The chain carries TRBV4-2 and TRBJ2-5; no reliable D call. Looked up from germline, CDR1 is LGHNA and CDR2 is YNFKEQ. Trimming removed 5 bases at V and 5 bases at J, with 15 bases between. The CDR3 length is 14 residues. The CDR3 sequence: CASSLDGLRETQYF. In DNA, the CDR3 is TGTGCCAGCAGCTTGGACGGGTTGCGCGAGACCCAGTACTTC.

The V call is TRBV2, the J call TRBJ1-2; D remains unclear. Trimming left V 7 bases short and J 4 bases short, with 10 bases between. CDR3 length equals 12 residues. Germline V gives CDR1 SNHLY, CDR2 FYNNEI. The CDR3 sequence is CASTPEPYGYTF. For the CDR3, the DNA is TGTGCCAGCACCCCAGAACCCTATGGCTACACCTTC. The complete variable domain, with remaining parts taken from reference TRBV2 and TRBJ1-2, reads EPEVTQTPSHQVTQMGQEVILRCVPISNHLYFYWYRQILGQKVEFLVSFYNNEISEKSEIFDDQFSVERPDGSNFTLKIRSTKLEDSAMYFCASTPEPYGYTFGSGTRLTVV.

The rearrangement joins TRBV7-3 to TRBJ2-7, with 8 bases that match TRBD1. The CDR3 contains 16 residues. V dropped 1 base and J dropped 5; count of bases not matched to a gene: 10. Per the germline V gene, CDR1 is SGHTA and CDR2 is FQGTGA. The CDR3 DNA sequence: TGTGCCAGCAGCTTAAAAGGTGAGGACAGGGCCGACGAGCAGTACTTC. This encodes CASSLKGEDRADEQYF.